Below, 32 T cell receptor beta chains from the same sample are listed, as sequenced in a study of CD8 T cells in Susac syndrome. About 0.5 to 1 ug RNA was reverse transcribed with random hexamers. TCRdb called the immunoSEQ multiplex PCR reads again in MiXCR, with one record for every CDR3 protein. The sample includes 150,000 to 200,000 distinct CDR3 sequences, roughly 95% of them seen just once. Sequences were obtained from CD4+ T cells from PBMCs. The origin of the receptors is a human donor with multiple sclerosis.

The chain combines TRBV4-1 with TRBJ2-2; the D is unclear. Trimming took off 0 bases at V and 4 bases at J, with 6 bases between the two ends. From germline, CDR1 is MGHRA and CDR2 YSYEKL. The CDR3 totals 14 residues. The CDR3 spells CASSQEQSTGELFF. CDR3 nucleotides: TGCGCCAGCAGCCAAGAGCAGAGCACCGGGGAGCTGTTTTTT.

This chain uses TRBV6-7 with TRBJ2-5; no reliable D call. TRBV6-7 is an open reading frame whose function is uncertain. Trimming took off 2 bases at V and 0 bases at J, with 19 bases between the two ends. This CDR3 region has 18 residues. CDR3 amino acids: CASSYKDLKKGYQETQYF. The CDR3 DNA follows: TGTGCCAGCAGTTACAAGGACCTAAAGAAAGGGTACCAAGAGACCCAGTACTTC.

CDR3 in DNA: TGTGCCAGCAGTTCTCCCCGGGACTCCTCTGGGGCCAACGTCCTGACTTTC. This translates into CASSSPRDSSGANVLTF. The chain has TRBV28 and TRBJ2-6; D might be TRBD2 (6 bases). This CDR3 region has 17 residues. V lost 4 bases, J lost 0 bases, and 13 bases lay in between. CDR1 MDHEN and CDR2 SYDVKM come from the germline V gene.

In this sample, this clonotype turned up once. V is TRBV28 and J is TRBJ2-6; D ambiguous. This CDR3 is built from 14 residues. V was shortened by 7 bases and J by 0 bases, with 7 bases between the two germline ends. Looked up from germline, CDR1 is MDHEN and CDR2 is SYDVKM. The CDR3 bases are TGTGCCAGCAACGCATACTCTGGGGCCAACGTCCTGACTTTC. Translation: CASNAYSGANVLTF.

This rearrangement joins TRBV7-9 to TRBJ1-1, with D unresolved. Germline V lookup: CDR1 SEHNR, CDR2 FQNEAQ (reference sequence). V lost 8 bases and J lost 2, with 12 bases in between. This CDR3 is 13 amino acids long. This CDR3 is CASEGQINTEAFF. In DNA form, the CDR3 reads TGTGCCAGCGAAGGTCAGATCAACACTGAAGCTTTCTTT.

This clonotype was counted once. The chain uses TRBV28 and TRBJ2-1; the match to TRBD2 covers 11 bases. The CDR3 runs 16 residues. Germline V gene sequence: CDR1 MDHEN, CDR2 SYDVKM. Trimming took 4 bases from V and 2 from J; bases not matched to a gene: 4. CDR3 region: CASSSVSGRAYNEQFF. CDR3 coding DNA: TGTGCCAGCAGTTCGGTTAGCGGGAGGGCCTACAATGAGCAGTTCTTC. Variable domain in full (rest from reference TRBV28 and TRBJ2-1): DVKVTQSSRYLVKRTGEKVFLECVQDMDHENMFWYRQDPGLGLRLIYFSYDVKMKEKGDIPEGYSVSREKKERFSLILESASTNQTSMYLCASSSVSGRAYNEQFFGPGTRLTVL.

This clonotype appeared a single time. The genes are TRBV4-1 and TRBJ2-5; 8 nucleotides align to TRBD2. In germline, CDR1 is MGHRA, CDR2 YSYEKL. The CDR3 contains 15 residues. J lost 6 bases, V lost 2 bases, and 8 bases had no gene match. CDR3 residues: CASSQPTAGDKTQYF. The CDR3 DNA follows: TGCGCCAGCAGCCAACCGACAGCGGGAGATAAGACCCAGTACTTC.

The CDR3 DNA reads TGCAGTGCCCGTTCGCGGGCAGGAGATACGCAGTATTTT. Protein: CSARSRAGDTQYF. The chain uses TRBV20-1 and TRBJ2-3, with D perhaps TRBD2 (5 bases). Trimming took 6 bases from V and 5 from J, leaving 15 bases between them. CDR3 length equals 13 residues. The germline gives CDR1 DFQATT, CDR2 SNEGSKA (reference sequence).

The chain combines TRBV19 with TRBJ2-5; 11 bases fit TRBD1. The germline V gene has CDR1 LNHDA and CDR2 SQIVND (reference sequence). The CDR3 sequence is 13 residues long. V lost 11 bases to trimming and J lost 4 bases; unmatched junction nucleotides: 6. This CDR3 reads CASSGQGGETQYF. The CDR3 DNA follows: TGTGCCTCCTCGGGACAGGGGGGAGAGACCCAGTACTTC. The complete variable domain, with remaining parts taken from reference TRBV19 and TRBJ2-5, reads DGGITQSPKYLFRKEGQNVTLSCEQNLNHDAMYWYRQDPGQGLRLIYYSQIVNDFQKGDIAEGYSVSREKKESFPLTVTSAQKNPTAFYLCASSGQGGETQYFGPGTRLLVL.

V is TRBV5-6 and J is TRBJ2-3; 9 bases fit TRBD2. This CDR3 spans 16 amino acids. Germline CDR1 and CDR2: SGHDT and YYEEEE. The junction had 13 bases not matched to a gene; V was cut back by 4 bases and J by 7 bases. The CDR3 DNA is TGTGCCAGCAGCGAAGGGACTAGCATGGCCTATTATACGCAGTATTTT. It specifies CASSEGTSMAYYTQYF.

V and J are TRBV9 and TRBJ2-5, with TRBD1 identical over 8 bases. V shed 2 bases, J shed 5 bases, and the junction held 8 bases outside the gene matches. Germline CDR1 SGDLS, CDR2 YYNGEE. The CDR3 sequence is 15 residues long. CDR3 region: CASSVNRGYGETQYF. CDR3 DNA: TGTGCCAGCAGCGTCAACAGGGGGTATGGCGAGACCCAGTACTTC.

This clonotype has a single count. The V and J genes are TRBV6-5 and TRBJ2-7; TRBD2 might be the D (5 bases). V shed 0 bases and J shed 7 bases, with 19 bases lying between them. Germline loops: CDR1 MNHEY, CDR2 SVGAGI. This CDR3 comprises 16 residues. For the CDR3, the DNA is TGTGCCAGCAGTTACTCACCCTCGGTCCGATCGGGGGAGCAGTACTTC. It specifies CASSYSPSVRSGEQYF.

This chain links TRBV11-2 with TRBJ2-2; D gene uncertain. Trimming took 3 bases from V and 2 from J, leaving 10 bases between them. The CDR3 is 15 residues long. The germline V gene has CDR1 SGHAT and CDR2 FQNNGV. The DNA for the CDR3 is TGTGCCAGCAGCTTTTTCGGTCTTAACACCGGGGAGCTGTTTTTT. This codes for CASSFFGLNTGELFF.

V usage is TRBV20-1 and J usage is TRBJ2-3; no clear D. V lost 6 bases to trimming and J lost 3 bases, with 13 bases between them. The CDR3 sequence is 13 residues long. CDR1 DFQATT and CDR2 SNEGSKA come from the germline V gene (reference sequence). The CDR3 region is CSATTAETDTQYF. The CDR3 DNA sequence: TGCAGTGCAACAACCGCGGAGACAGATACGCAGTATTTT.

This chain connects TRBV5-6 to TRBJ1-2; 8 bases agree with TRBD1. V dropped 3 bases and J dropped 8; count of bases not matched to a gene: 9. Looked up from germline, CDR1 is SGHDT and CDR2 is YYEEEE. The CDR3 extends over 14 amino acids. CDR3 sequence: CASSSQGELRGYTF. As DNA, the CDR3 is TGTGCCAGCAGCTCACAGGGGGAATTGAGAGGCTACACCTTC.

The gene calls are TRBV6-5 and TRBJ1-1; perhaps TRBD1 as D (5 bases). CDR1 and CDR2 (germline): MNHEY, SVGAGI. Trimming cost V 6 bases and J 6 bases, with 14 bases left between them. This CDR3 has 13 amino acids. CDR3 nucleotide sequence: TGTGCCAGCAGACAGAGGGGATTTTCTGAAGCTTTCTTT. Translated, it gives CASRQRGFSEAFF.

This rearrangement joins TRBV19 to TRBJ2-6; D gene ambiguous. From germline, CDR1 is LNHDA and CDR2 SQIVND (reference sequence). This CDR3 region has 17 residues. Deletions cut 1 base from V and 0 bases from J, with 10 bases between. The CDR3 bases are TGTGCCAGTAGTATAGTCCAGGCAGGCTCTGGGGCCAACGTCCTGACTTTC. It codes for CASSIVQAGSGANVLTF.

The chain employs TRBV27 and TRBJ1-2; D is undetermined. Trimming left V 2 bases short and J 7 bases short, with 11 bases between. The germline CDR1 and CDR2 sequences are MNHEY and SMNVEV (reference sequence). The CDR3 length is 13 residues. The CDR3 is CASSLIGSGGYTF. The CDR3 coding sequence is TGTGCCAGCAGTTTAATAGGGTCGGGTGGCTACACCTTC.

The chain recombines TRBV30 with TRBJ1-3; D might be TRBD1 (5 bases). Germline V CDR1 and CDR2: GTSNPN, SVGIG (reference sequence). The CDR3 spans 14 residues. The ends were cut back, 2 bases at V and 1 base at J, with 9 bases in the middle. CDR3 in DNA: TGTGCCTGGAGTCTGGACACATCTGGAAACACCATATATTTT. Translated: CAWSLDTSGNTIYF.

The J gene is TRBJ2-7, the V gene TRBV27; D not resolved. The length of the CDR3 is 12 residues. From germline, CDR1 is MNHEY and CDR2 SMNVEV (reference sequence). With 0 bases removed from V and 5 bases from J, the gap between germline ends came to 5 bases. CDR3 in amino acids: CASSLSGNEQYF. CDR3 in DNA: TGTGCCAGCAGTTTATCTGGGAACGAGCAGTACTTC.

CDR3 DNA sequence: TGTGCCAGCAGTTCGATAACCGGGACAACATACGAGCAGTACTTC. This sequence encodes CASSSITGTTYEQYF. V is TRBV25-1 and J is TRBJ2-7, with D tentatively TRBD1 (6 bases). CDR1 and CDR2 (germline): MGHDK, SYGVNS. Trimming pared 5 bases from V and 4 bases from J, leaving 18 bases between. This CDR3 is built from 15 residues.

V usage is TRBV9 and J usage is TRBJ2-5; a possible D gene is TRBD2 (6 bases). This CDR3 has 14 residues. Germline assignment: CDR1 SGDLS and CDR2 YYNGEE. V was clipped by 0 bases and J by 4 bases, with 10 bases between them. Written as DNA, the CDR3 is TGTGCCAGCAGCGTAGGGCTAGCGCTAGAGACCCAGTACTTC. As protein: CASSVGLALETQYF. The full variable domain, its missing parts supplied by reference TRBV9 and TRBJ2-5, is DSGVTQTPKHLITATGQRVTLRCSPRSGDLSVYWYQQSLDQGLQFLIQYYNGEERAKGNILERFSAQQFPDLHSELNLSSLELGDSALYFCASSVGLALETQYFGPGTRLLVL.

V is TRBV11-2 and J is TRBJ2-3; no clear D gene. Looked up from germline, CDR1 is SGHAT and CDR2 is FQNNGV. The CDR3 totals 16 residues. V was cut by 4 bases and J by 2 bases, with 16 bases left in between. CDR3 sequence: CASSSEGSSYTDTQYF. In DNA, the CDR3 is TGTGCCAGCAGCTCCGAAGGCAGCTCCTACACAGATACGCAGTATTTT.

The chain joins TRBV28 to TRBJ2-7, with 9 positions matching TRBD2. Per the germline V gene, CDR1 is MDHEN and CDR2 is SYDVKM. The CDR3 consists of 15 residues. J was trimmed by 2 bases and V by 9 bases; bases with no gene match: 11. The CDR3 sequence: CASHASGRPPYEQYF. In nucleotides, the CDR3 is TGTGCCAGTCACGCAAGCGGGAGGCCCCCCTACGAGCAGTACTTC.

This clonotype was recorded only once. V gene TRBV20-1 combines with J gene TRBJ1-1; D is undetermined. Looked up from germline, CDR1 is DFQATT and CDR2 is SNEGSKA (reference sequence). This CDR3 has 11 residues. V was shortened by 6 bases and J by 0 bases, with 5 bases between the two germline ends. The CDR3 nucleotides are TGCAGTGCCGCCCTGAACACTGAAGCTTTCTTT. Translation: CSAALNTEAFF.

The chain combines TRBV20-1 with TRBJ2-3; TRBD2 matches 10 bases. With V trimmed by 5 bases and J by 2 bases, 4 bases remained unmatched. The V gene's germline CDR1 is DFQATT and CDR2 SNEGSKA (reference sequence). CDR3 length: 14 amino acids. CDR3 loop: CSALLAGYTDTQYF. CDR3 nucleotide sequence: TGCAGTGCTCTACTAGCGGGGTACACAGATACGCAGTATTTT.

The chain combines TRBV15 with TRBJ1-2, with 7 bases fitting TRBD1. The germline CDR1 and CDR2 sequences are LNHNV and YYDKDF (reference sequence). The CDR3 length is 16 residues. V lost 0 bases, J lost 6 bases, and 10 bases stayed unmatched. CDR3 residues: CATSRDPAGTANGYTF. In DNA form, the CDR3 reads TGTGCCACCAGCAGAGATCCAGCCGGGACAGCGAATGGCTACACCTTC.

This chain joins TRBV19 and TRBJ1-3; D unclear. This CDR3 has 14 residues. Germline V gives CDR1 LNHDA, CDR2 SQIVND (reference sequence). With 3 bases removed from V and 3 bases from J, the gap between germline ends came to 9 bases. The CDR3 is CASSIFGLGNTIYF. The CDR3 DNA is TGTGCCAGTAGTATTTTCGGTCTTGGAAACACCATATATTTT. Together with reference TRBV19 and TRBJ1-3, the CDR3 gives the full variable domain: DGGITQSPKYLFRKEGQNVTLSCEQNLNHDAMYWYRQDPGQGLRLIYYSQIVNDFQKGDIAEGYSVSREKKESFPLTVTSAQKNPTAFYLCASSIFGLGNTIYFGEGSWLTVV.

A single count supports this clonotype. This sequence joins TRBV10-3 and TRBJ2-5, with D perhaps matching TRBD1 (5 bases). The CDR3 contains 15 residues. Trimming cost V 4 bases and J 4 bases, with 16 bases left between them. Germline values: CDR1 ENHRY, CDR2 SYGVKD. The CDR3 region is CAISGVRTSSETQYF. The CDR3 nucleotides read TGTGCCATCAGTGGTGTTCGGACATCATCAGAGACCCAGTACTTC.

A few counts support this clonotype. An end of the junction differs from the germline gene, which may be a read error. V and J are TRBV30 and TRBJ2-7; D is ambiguous. The CDR3 has 12 residues. CDR1 and CDR2 from the germline V gene are GTSNPN and SVGIG (reference sequence). CDR3: CAWSFSSDEQYF. CDR3 in DNA: TGTGCCTGGAGTTTTAGCTCCGACGAGCAGTACTTC.

In this sample, this clonotype turned up once. The genes are TRBV6-5 and TRBJ2-3, with 14 bases aligning to TRBD2. The CDR3 runs 19 residues. Germline V gene lookup returns CDR1 MNHEY and CDR2 SVGAGI. V lost 2 bases to trimming and J lost 4 bases; unmatched junction nucleotides: 11. The CDR3 here is CASSYPKPGLAGVPDTQYF. CDR3 DNA: TGTGCCAGCAGTTACCCAAAACCGGGACTAGCGGGAGTCCCAGATACGCAGTATTTT.

The chain employs TRBV27 and TRBJ1-1; 9 bases map to TRBD1. This CDR3 has 11 residues. The ends lost 8 bases at V and 11 bases at J; junction bases unmatched: 6. CDR1 is MNHEY and CDR2 is SMNVEV in the germline V gene (reference sequence). The DNA of the CDR3 is TGTGCCAGCGGGGACAGGGATGGGGCTTTCTTT. It is translated as CASGDRDGAFF.